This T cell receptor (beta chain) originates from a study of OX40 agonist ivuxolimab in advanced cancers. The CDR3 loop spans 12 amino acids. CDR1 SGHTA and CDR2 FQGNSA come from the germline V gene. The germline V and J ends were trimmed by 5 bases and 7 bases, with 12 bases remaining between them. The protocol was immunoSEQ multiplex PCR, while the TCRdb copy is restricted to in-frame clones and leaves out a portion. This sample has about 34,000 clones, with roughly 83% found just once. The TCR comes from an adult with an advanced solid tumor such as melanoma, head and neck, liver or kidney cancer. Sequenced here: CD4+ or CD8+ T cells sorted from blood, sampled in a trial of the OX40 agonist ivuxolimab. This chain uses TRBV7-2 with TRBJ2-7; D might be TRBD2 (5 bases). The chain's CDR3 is CASSPQLGEQYF. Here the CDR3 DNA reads TGTGCCAGCAGCCCCCAACTAGGTGAGCAGTACTTC.